This is a list of T cell receptor beta chains from one sample in a study of blood T cell repertoires in COVID-19. Profiling relied on immunoSEQ multiplex PCR, and the TCRdb table lists in-frame clones only, not all of them. This sample has about 370,000 clones, with 75% to 90% found just once. The sample was PBMCs or T cells enriched from blood (not recorded which). These receptors all stem from a man in his late teens or twenties who had recovered from COVID-19. The CDR3 runs from the conserved cysteine through the conserved F or W. The D gene is left open where the match is weak.

CDR3 length: 15
V gene: TRBV10-3
J gene: TRBJ2-7
D gene: -
CDR3 protein: CAISDAGTQSYEQYF
CDR3 DNA: TGTGCCATCAGTGACGCCGGGACTCAAAGTTACGAGCAGTACTTC

CDR3 length: 14
V gene: TRBV11-3
J gene: TRBJ1-1
D gene: -
CDR3 protein: CASSPSGGDTEAFF
CDR3 DNA: TGTGCCAGCAGCCCCTCGGGGGGGGACACTGAAGCTTTCTTT

CDR3 length: 15
V gene: TRBV7-9
J gene: TRBJ1-2
D gene: -
CDR3 protein: CASSLGTASNYGYTF
CDR3 DNA: TGTGCCAGCAGCTTAGGGACAGCCTCTAACTATGGCTACACCTTC

CDR3 length: 18
V gene: TRBV18
J gene: TRBJ1-1
D gene: TRBD1
CDR3 protein: CASSPNVTPYTGETEAFF
CDR3 DNA: TGTGCCAGCTCACCTAACGTTACACCTTACACAGGGGAGACTGAAGCTTTCTTT

CDR3 length: 17
V gene: TRBV3-1/TRBV3-2
J gene: TRBJ2-1
D gene: TRBD2
CDR3 protein: CASSQDMRLATYNEQFF
CDR3 DNA: TGTGCCAGCAGCCAAGACATGAGACTAGCCACCTACAATGAGCAGTTCTTC

CDR3 length: 18
V gene: TRBV24-1
J gene: TRBJ1-5
D gene: TRBD1
CDR3 protein: CATSDLLKGQGWEQPQHF
CDR3 DNA: TGTGCCACCAGTGATTTGCTTAAGGGACAGGGGTGGGAACAGCCCCAGCATTTT

CDR3 length: 17
V gene: TRBV5-1
J gene: TRBJ2-2
D gene: TRBD1
CDR3 protein: CASSDQPTGADTGELFF
CDR3 DNA: TGCGCCAGCAGCGACCAACCAACAGGGGCCGACACCGGGGAGCTGTTTTTT

CDR3 length: 13
V gene: TRBV19
J gene: TRBJ1-2
D gene: TRBD1
CDR3 protein: CATTQGALYGYTF
CDR3 DNA: TGTGCCACCACACAGGGGGCTCTCTATGGCTACACCTTC

CDR3 length: 12
V gene: TRBV12-3/TRBV12-4
J gene: TRBJ1-5
D gene: -
CDR3 protein: CASSLNSEPQHF
CDR3 DNA: TGTGCCAGCAGTTTAAATTCGGAGCCCCAGCATTTT

CDR3 length: 17
V gene: TRBV7-9
J gene: TRBJ1-3
D gene: -
CDR3 protein: CASSLILSGISGNTIYF
CDR3 DNA: TGTGCCAGCAGCTTAATCCTAAGCGGGATCTCTGGAAACACCATATATTTT

CDR3 length: 17
V gene: TRBV5-1
J gene: TRBJ1-1
D gene: -
CDR3 protein: CASSLAGDRLLNTEAFF
CDR3 DNA: TGCGCCAGCAGCTTGGCCGGAGACAGGTTGCTGAACACTGAAGCTTTCTTT

CDR3 length: 14
V gene: TRBV7-9
J gene: TRBJ1-2
D gene: -
CDR3 protein: CASSLAGVNYGYTF
CDR3 DNA: TGTGCCAGCAGCTTGGCCGGGGTTAACTATGGCTACACCTTC